This TCR beta chain is from a study of blood T cell repertoires in COVID-19. Sequencing was performed with immunoSEQ multiplex PCR; in TCRdb, only in-frame clones are kept and a portion is missing. The table lists 35,000 to 50,000 clones, 87% of them singletons, with 4.3% in the top ten. This receptor was identified in a man in his 60s with acute or convalescent COVID-19. Sequencing was performed on peripheral blood.

DNA for the CDR3: TGTGCCAGCAGCGGTGGCAACTCCTATAATTCACCCCTCCACTTT. This translates into CASSGGNSYNSPLHF. The chain is built from TRBV9 and TRBJ1-6; D ambiguous. The CDR3 runs 15 residues. V shed 3 bases and J shed 0 bases, with 7 bases lying between them. Germline loops: CDR1 SGDLS, CDR2 YYNGEE.